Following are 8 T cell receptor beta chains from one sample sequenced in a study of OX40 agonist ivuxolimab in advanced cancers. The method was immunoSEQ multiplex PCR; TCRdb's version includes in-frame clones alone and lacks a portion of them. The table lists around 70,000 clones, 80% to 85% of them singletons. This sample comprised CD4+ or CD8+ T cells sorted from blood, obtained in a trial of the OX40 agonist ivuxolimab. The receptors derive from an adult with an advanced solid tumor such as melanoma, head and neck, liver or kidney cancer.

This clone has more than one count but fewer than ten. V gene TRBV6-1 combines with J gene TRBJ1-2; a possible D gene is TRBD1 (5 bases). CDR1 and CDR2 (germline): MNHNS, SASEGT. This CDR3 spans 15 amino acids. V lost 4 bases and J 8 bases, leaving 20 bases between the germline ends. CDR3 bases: TGTGCCAGCAGTGGTCGGGTCATAACTTGGGGGGGCTACACCTTC. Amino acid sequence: CASSGRVITWGGYTF.

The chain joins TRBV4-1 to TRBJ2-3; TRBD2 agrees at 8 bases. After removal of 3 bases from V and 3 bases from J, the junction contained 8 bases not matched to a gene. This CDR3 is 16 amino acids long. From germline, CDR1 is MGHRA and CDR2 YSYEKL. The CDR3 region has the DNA TGCGCCAGCAGCCAGGGGCTGACTAGCGAGACAGATACGCAGTATTTT. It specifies CASSQGLTSETDTQYF.

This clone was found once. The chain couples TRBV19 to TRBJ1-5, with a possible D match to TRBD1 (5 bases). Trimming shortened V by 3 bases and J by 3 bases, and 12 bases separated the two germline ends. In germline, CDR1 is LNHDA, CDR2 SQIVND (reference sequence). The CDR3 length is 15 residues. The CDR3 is CASSIRAGLNQPQHF. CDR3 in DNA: TGTGCCAGTAGTATTAGGGCAGGGCTCAATCAGCCCCAGCATTTT. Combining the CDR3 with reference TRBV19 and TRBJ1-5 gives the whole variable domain DGGITQSPKYLFRKEGQNVTLSCEQNLNHDAMYWYRQDPGQGLRLIYYSQIVNDFQKGDIAEGYSVSREKKESFPLTVTSAQKNPTAFYLCASSIRAGLNQPQHFGDGTRLSIL.

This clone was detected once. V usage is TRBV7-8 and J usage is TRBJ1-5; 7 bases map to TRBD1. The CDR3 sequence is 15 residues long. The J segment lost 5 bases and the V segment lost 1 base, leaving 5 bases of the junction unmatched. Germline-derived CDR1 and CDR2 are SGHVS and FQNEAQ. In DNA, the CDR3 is TGTGCCAGCAGCTTAGATACAGGGGCCGATCAGCCCCAGCATTTT. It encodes CASSLDTGADQPQHF.

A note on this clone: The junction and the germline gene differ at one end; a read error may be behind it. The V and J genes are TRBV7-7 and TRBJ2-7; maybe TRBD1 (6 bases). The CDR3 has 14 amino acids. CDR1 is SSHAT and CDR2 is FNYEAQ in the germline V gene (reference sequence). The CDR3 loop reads CASSLKQGPYEQYF. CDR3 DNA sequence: TGTGCTAGCAGCTTGAAACAGGGCCCCTACGAGCAGTACTTC.

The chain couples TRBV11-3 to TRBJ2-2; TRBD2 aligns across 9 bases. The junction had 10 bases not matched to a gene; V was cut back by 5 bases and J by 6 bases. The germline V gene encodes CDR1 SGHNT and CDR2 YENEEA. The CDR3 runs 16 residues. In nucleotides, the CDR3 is TGTGCCAGCAGCCCCCTAAGCGGGGGGCGAGCCGGGGAGCTGTTTTTT. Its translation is CASSPLSGGRAGELFF. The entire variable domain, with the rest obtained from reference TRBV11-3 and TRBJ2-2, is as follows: EAGVVQSPRYKIIEKKQPVAFWCNPISGHNTLYWYLQNLGQGPELLIRYENEEAVDDSQLPKDRFSAERLKGVDSTLKIQPAELGDSAVYLCASSPLSGGRAGELFFGEGSRLTVL.

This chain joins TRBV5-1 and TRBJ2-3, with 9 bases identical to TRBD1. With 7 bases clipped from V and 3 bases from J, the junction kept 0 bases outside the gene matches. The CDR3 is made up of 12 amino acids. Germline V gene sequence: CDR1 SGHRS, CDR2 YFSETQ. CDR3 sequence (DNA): TGCGCCAGCGGGACAGGGACAGATACGCAGTATTTT. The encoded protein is CASGTGTDTQYF.

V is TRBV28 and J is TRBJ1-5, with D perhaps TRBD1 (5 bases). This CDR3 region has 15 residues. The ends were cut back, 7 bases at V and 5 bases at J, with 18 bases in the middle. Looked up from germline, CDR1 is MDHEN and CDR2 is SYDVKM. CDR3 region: CASISGDRTDQPQHF. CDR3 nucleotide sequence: TGTGCCAGCATAAGCGGGGACCGGACCGATCAGCCCCAGCATTTT. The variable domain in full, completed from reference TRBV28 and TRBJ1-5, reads DVKVTQSSRYLVKRTGEKVFLECVQDMDHENMFWYRQDPGLGLRLIYFSYDVKMKEKGDIPEGYSVSREKKERFSLILESASTNQTSMYLCASISGDRTDQPQHFGDGTRLSIL.